This T cell receptor (beta chain) was recovered during a study of shared clonotypes between healthy human individuals. Study summary: CD4 naive and memory got three plates each, CD8 naive two, CD8 memory one.

Regarding this clone: Its antigen is not identified.

Whole-study findings and limits: Roughly 5% of naive CD4 clonotypes were shared across four donors.

Assay execution proceeded at the deep level. This table comes from immunoSEQ multiplex PCR, and its TCRdb copy is limited to in-frame clones, with some not included. Of 2 million to 2.5 million clones listed, more than 85% are singletons. CDR3 length equals 17 residues. The V segment lost 4 bases and the J segment 0 bases; nucleotides outside the gene matches: 10. Per germline, CDR1 LGHNA and CDR2 YNFKEQ. The authors divided CD4+ cells into CD45RA+ naive and CD45RA-negative memory subsets. The V and J genes are TRBV4-2 and TRBJ2-3; 7 bases align to TRBD2. Sequenced: naive CD4+ T cells from PBMCs. Subset of the sample: CD45RA+ positively selected. The clonotype originates from a man between 18 and 29 years old in good health. Some clones in this sample may be carry-over from other donors' samples. In DNA, the CDR3 is TGTGCCAGCAGCCCCCAGCGAGCGGGGACTAGCACAGATACGCAGTATTTT. Translating it yields CASSPQRAGTSTDTQYF.